Included here is one TCR beta chain sequence, with context. The antigen remains undetermined. MiXCR, run by TCRdb on the RT-PCR reads, gives a single entry per CDR3 protein. The sample lists about 520,000 distinct CDR3 sequences, 7.2% occurring once. This entry is derived from a study of response to subunit inactivated influenza vaccine. This CDR3 is built from 14 residues. J gave up 4 bases and V 6 bases, and 5 bases lay outside the gene matches. Germline CDR1 MNHEY, CDR2 SMNVEV (reference sequence). The study's findings and limits: The authors put forward the suggestion that each seasonal influenza vaccination may bring in only a limited number of new T cells.

Here the sequenced sample was PBMCs from blood, taken roughly 24 months after vaccination. This TCR was recovered from a man between 45 and 75 years old who received an inactivated influenza vaccine. V gene TRBV27 combines with J gene TRBJ1-2; 10 nucleotides agree with TRBD1. The CDR3 region is CASRRQGAGYGYTF. The CDR3, as DNA: TGTGCCAGCAGAAGACAGGGGGCTGGCTATGGCTACACCTTC.